Listed here are 7 T cell receptor beta chains from one sample, sequenced in a study of cytomegalovirus exposure and HLA in healthy donors. The repertoire was sequenced with immunoSEQ multiplex PCR; TCRdb's copy has only in-frame clones and lacks some. Here the sample spans 110,000 to 150,000 clones, roughly 90% being singletons. Sequenced: PBMCs. The receptors originated from a young man in good health and CMV-seronegative.

The chain joins TRBV21-1 to TRBJ2-7; the tabulated D call, TRBD1, remains unverified against the DNA. TRBV21-1 is reported as a pseudogene. The CDR3 loop spans 14 amino acids. The CDR3: CASSKATGHHEQYV. As DNA, the CDR3 is TGTGCCAGCAGCAAAGCTACAGGGCACCACGAGCAGTACGTC.

The chain employs TRBV29-1 and TRBJ2-2; possible D gene TRBD2, 5 bases. Germline CDR1 is SQVTM and CDR2 is ANQGSEA. The CDR3 has 13 amino acids. Trimming stripped 8 bases from V and 1 base from J, with 11 bases between. CDR3 sequence (DNA): TGCAGCAGTCGGGAAGAGAACACCGGGGAGCTGTTTTTT. Protein: CSSREENTGELFF.

This chain connects TRBV5-6 to TRBJ2-3, with a tentative D call TRBD1 (6 bases). The V gene lost 4 bases and the J gene lost 2 bases, with 14 bases spanning the gap. This CDR3 comprises 15 residues. Germline-derived CDR1 and CDR2 are SGHDT and YYEEEE. The chain's CDR3 is CASSPYRDDTDTQYF. The CDR3 nucleotides read TGTGCCAGCAGCCCCTACAGGGACGACACAGATACGCAGTATTTT.

The chain has TRBV18 and TRBJ2-3; 16 nucleotides line up with TRBD2. The length of the CDR3 is 17 residues. Trimming took 0 bases from V and 9 from J; bases not matched to a gene: 6. Germline CDR1 KGHSH, CDR2 LQKENI. CDR3 nucleotide sequence: TGTGCCAGCTCACCACCCGGGACTAGCGGGAGGGCCGGCACGCAGTATTTT. This codes for CASSPPGTSGRAGTQYF.

The chain links TRBV19 to TRBJ2-6; D is perhaps TRBD1 (5 bases). Germline V gene lookup returns CDR1 LNHDA and CDR2 SQIVND (reference sequence). CDR3 size: 19 residues. Trimming pared 4 bases from V and 0 bases from J, leaving 19 bases between. CDR3 protein: CASSNTQDNPFSGANVLTF. CDR3 nucleotides: TGTGCCAGTAGTAATACACAGGACAACCCATTCTCTGGGGCCAACGTCCTGACTTTC.

The chain links TRBV6-4 to TRBJ2-1, with TRBD2 matching 9 bases. This CDR3 contains 16 residues. V was clipped by 4 bases and J by 6 bases; unmatched bases: 10. Per germline, CDR1 MRHNA and CDR2 SNTAGT. CDR3 region: CASSGEAGGPSNEQFF. In DNA form, the CDR3 reads TGTGCCAGCAGTGGTGAGGCGGGAGGGCCCTCCAATGAGCAGTTCTTC.

V usage is TRBV6-4 and J usage is TRBJ2-2; TRBD1 matches at 10 bases. The CDR3 spans 14 residues. The V and J ends lost 6 bases and 6 bases, in that order; junction bases with no gene match: 4. The germline gives CDR1 MRHNA, CDR2 SNTAGT. The CDR3: CASSPGTGAGELFF. In DNA, the CDR3 is TGTGCCAGCAGCCCCGGGACAGGGGCCGGGGAGCTGTTTTTT.